The rows below give T cell receptor beta chains drawn from one sample of a study of PD-1 blockade in classical Hodgkin lymphoma. Libraries were prepared by immunoSEQ multiplex PCR; TCRdb keeps only in-frame clonotypes and omits some of them. The sample has about 24,000 clones, approximately 80% seen once. The sample in question was peripheral blood mononuclear cells (PBMCs), obtained at baseline. The receptors here all came from a human donor with classical Hodgkin lymphoma. Both conserved end residues are part of each CDR3. The order of the fields is V gene, CDR3 protein.

TRBV5-1	CASSLAFGEYGYTF
TRBV5-1	CASSTNGQGWDTIYF
TRBV29-1	CSVDSSATEAFF
TRBV6-5	CASSYRITDTQYF
TRBV5-4	CASSLGRGETQYF
TRBV4-2	CASSPEGLAASGNEQFF
TRBV6-4	CASSAGQATEAFF
TRBV9	CASNRVGETQYF
TRBV28	CASSFSFRDRRSEQYF
TRBV19	CASSGDRDQPQHF
TRBV7-3	CASSLRQGQGTQYF
TRBV7-2	CASSLGAGGFSGYTF
TRBV20-1	CSARGGFEQYF
TRBV30	CAWSGNTGELFF
TRBV7-2	CASSYYNEQFF
TRBV5-6	CASLDRGLTDTQYF
TRBV11-2	CASSPPSYEQYF
TRBV7-2	CASSLQGYQPQHF
TRBV4-2	CASSQDRSGRIYGYTF
TRBV14	CASSQDIRGLAYGYTF
TRBV7-9	CASSLDRDSGNTIYF
TRBV7-9	CASSLYSSYGYTF
TRBV5-4	CASSQEYGDMGEQYF
TRBV4-3	CASSQAAWRAGGELFF